This T cell receptor (beta chain) was retrieved from a study of shared clonotypes between healthy human individuals. Study-wide context: Per-donor plates numbered three CD4 naive, three CD4 memory, two CD8 naive and one CD8 memory.

On this clone: No antigen is known for it. The sample has other DNA sequences that encode this CDR3 too.

Naive CD4+ cells were CD45RA-selected; the remaining cells were memory. Study conclusions and caveats: Naive CD4 clonotype sharing across several donors was 5% to 6%.

TCRdb's copy holds only in-frame clones and misses some; the assay was immunoSEQ multiplex PCR. The sample holds around 1.6 million clones, under 99% seen once. The germline V gene has CDR1 MNHEY and CDR2 SVGAGI. Trimming pared 6 bases from V and 0 bases from J, leaving 2 bases between. This CDR3 spans 11 amino acids. The sequenced sample consisted of naive CD4+ T cells sorted from blood. As for subset: CD45RA+ positively selected. This clonotype was sampled from a man aged 30 to 39 in good health. The rearrangement joins TRBV6-5 to TRBJ1-2; D is undetermined. CDR3 residues: CASRSNYGYTF. The CDR3, as DNA: TGTGCCAGCAGATCTAACTATGGCTACACCTTC.